This T cell receptor (beta chain) was profiled in a study of early T cells in non-severe SARS-CoV-2 infection. As for the study in general: With bulk RNA from unsorted whole blood as input, sequencing yielded unpaired chains.

General study points: Database matching using VDJdb favored anti-spike CD8 responses, with private and CD4 specificities left missing.

To note about this clonotype: Its cognate antigen is unknown.

Attached unique molecular identifiers marked individual cDNA molecules. TCRdb re-analysed the 5' RACE reads in MiXCR, keeping a single row per CDR3 protein. The data contain some 66,000 distinct CDR3 sequences, roughly an eighth of them seen just once; the ten biggest clones take up roughly 4.6%. The J segment lost 0 bases and the V segment lost 8 bases, leaving 11 bases of the junction unmatched. This CDR3 contains 17 residues. CDR1 and CDR2 (germline): MNHNS, SASEGT. The chain combines TRBV6-1 with TRBJ1-5, with 9 bases aligning to TRBD1. Sequenced sample: whole blood. The TCR was taken from an adult who was a healthcare worker with PCR-confirmed SARS-CoV-2 infection or an uninfected control (not recorded which). The CDR3 bases are TGTGCCAGCGCACCCGGGACAGGGCGATATAGCAATCAGCCCCAGCATTTT. Its translation is CASAPGTGRYSNQPQHF.